The 22 T cell receptor beta chains presented below share a single source sample, sequenced in a study of CD8 T cells in ankylosing spondylitis. TCRdb redid the calling of the 5' RACE reads with MiXCR, one entry per CDR3 protein. The sample has some 37,000 distinct CDR3 sequences, roughly 9.6% seen once. Sequenced: synovial fluid, either unsorted or a sorted T cell fraction (not recorded which). These receptors originate from a male donor with ankylosing spondylitis.

This clonotype was counted a few times. The chain links TRBV2 to TRBJ2-5, with a weak D call TRBD2 (5 bases). Germline V gene sequence: CDR1 SNHLY, CDR2 FYNNEI. The V gene lost 8 bases and the J gene lost 5 bases, with 12 bases spanning the gap. The CDR3 is made up of 12 amino acids. The CDR3 here is CASGPTGETQYF. Written as DNA, the CDR3 is TGTGCCAGCGGTCCTACGGGGGAGACCCAGTACTTC.

V is TRBV4-1 and J is TRBJ1-5; possibly TRBD1 for D (5 bases). CDR1 is MGHRA, CDR2 YSYEKL, per germline. The CDR3 runs to 15 residues. V lost 1 base and J lost 2, with 9 bases in between. The DNA of the CDR3 is TGCGCCAGCAGCCAAGCAGGGTACGGCAATCAGCCCCAGCATTTT. As protein: CASSQAGYGNQPQHF.

This clonotype showed up just a few times. The chain uses TRBV4-1 and TRBJ1-5; D not certain. Germline V gives CDR1 MGHRA, CDR2 YSYEKL. The V gene lost 1 base and the J gene lost 0 bases, with 10 bases spanning the gap. The CDR3 loop spans 16 amino acids. The CDR3 spells CASSQVSGDSNQPQHF. DNA of the CDR3: TGCGCCAGCAGCCAAGTGTCAGGCGATAGCAATCAGCCCCAGCATTTT.

This clonotype was detected once. The junction does not match germline at one end; this may be a read error. J is TRBJ1-1 and V is TRBV4-3, with a weak D call TRBD1 (5 bases). Germline-derived CDR1 and CDR2 are LGHNA and YSLEER. This CDR3 comprises 14 residues. The CDR3 loop reads CASGQAGVAAEAFF. The CDR3 DNA is TGCGCCAGCGGCCAAGCGGGGGTCGCCGCTGAAGCTTTCTTT.

This clonotype came up many times. V is TRBV2 and J is TRBJ2-1, with TRBD1 matching over 10 bases. CDR3 length equals 15 residues. Germline V gives CDR1 SNHLY, CDR2 FYNNEI. V lost 9 bases to trimming and J lost 0 bases; unmatched junction nucleotides: 5. CDR3 DNA sequence: TGTGCCAGGACAGGGGGCCTTACCTCCTACAATGAGCAGTTCTTC. It is translated as CARTGGLTSYNEQFF.

The chain uses TRBV28 and TRBJ1-2; 8 positions match TRBD1. V lost 6 bases and J lost 4; bases outside the gene matches: 10. Germline-derived CDR1 and CDR2 are MDHEN and SYDVKM. The CDR3 has 15 amino acids. CDR3 in amino acids: CASSRQGRRGYGYTF. For the CDR3, the DNA is TGTGCCAGCAGCCGACAGGGGCGCCGGGGCTATGGCTACACCTTC.

This clonotype was recorded many times. The genes are TRBV15 and TRBJ2-7, with 7 bases that match TRBD2. CDR1 and CDR2 from the germline V gene are LNHNV and YYDKDF (reference sequence). With 7 bases clipped from V and 3 bases from J, the junction kept 12 bases outside the gene matches. The CDR3 is made up of 15 amino acids. CDR3 protein: CATKRAGKGFYEQYF. The CDR3 DNA follows: TGTGCCACCAAAAGAGCGGGAAAGGGTTTCTACGAGCAGTACTTC.

This clonotype has a handful of counts. The V gene is TRBV6-1, the J gene TRBJ1-6, with D perhaps matching TRBD1 (6 bases). The CDR3 totals 15 residues. The V and J ends lost 5 bases and 6 bases respectively, with 14 bases between them. The germline gives CDR1 MNHNS, CDR2 SASEGT. CDR3: CASSRDRGANSPLHF. The CDR3 region has the DNA TGTGCCAGCAGTAGGGACCGGGGGGCTAATTCACCCCTCCACTTT.

Only a few counts were recorded for this clonotype. CDR3 sequence (DNA): TGTGCCAGCAGGCCCCAGCGGGACGGCGAGCAGTACTTC. Protein: CASRPQRDGEQYF. This chain links TRBV28 with TRBJ2-7; 7 bases match TRBD2. Trimming cost V 6 bases and J 6 bases; bases outside gene matches: 8. Germline lookup yields CDR1 MDHEN and CDR2 SYDVKM. This CDR3 spans 13 amino acids.

The sample holds many counts of this clonotype. The chain couples TRBV5-1 to TRBJ2-2; D is unresolved. The CDR3 runs 13 residues. Germline loops: CDR1 SGHRS, CDR2 YFSETQ. V shed 7 bases and J shed 1 base, with 8 bases lying between them. CDR3 DNA sequence: TGCGCCAGCTTCTCAGTGAACACCGGGGAGCTGTTTTTT. This gives the protein CASFSVNTGELFF.

This clonotype has more than one count but fewer than ten. The gene calls are TRBV20-1 and TRBJ2-6; D is unclear. Per germline, CDR1 DFQATT and CDR2 SNEGSKA (reference sequence). Trimming pared 6 bases from V and 2 bases from J, leaving 23 bases between. This CDR3 has 18 amino acids. The CDR3 here is CSAPKGLTTTPGANVLTF. The CDR3 coding sequence is TGCAGTGCCCCAAAAGGCCTTACAACCACTCCTGGGGCCAACGTCCTGACTTTC.

This clonotype was counted many times. The CDR3 spells CASSLEGDFRADTQYF. Written as DNA, the CDR3 is TGTGCCAGCAGCTTAGAGGGTGACTTTAGGGCAGATACGCAGTATTTT. This chain uses TRBV7-8 with TRBJ2-3; D is ambiguous. Germline V gives CDR1 SGHVS, CDR2 FQNEAQ. V was shortened by 1 base and J by 4 bases, with 15 bases between the two germline ends. This CDR3 has 16 residues.

At least ten counts were recorded for this clonotype. This chain connects TRBV7-9 to TRBJ2-1; 8 bases fit TRBD2. CDR1 and CDR2 from the germline V gene are SEHNR and FQNEAQ (reference sequence). The CDR3 covers 16 residues. The V and J ends lost 2 bases and 0 bases, in that order; junction bases with no gene match: 3. The CDR3 is CASSLLSGSSYNEQFF. The CDR3 region has the DNA TGTGCCAGCAGCTTACTGAGCGGGAGCTCCTACAATGAGCAGTTCTTC.

This clonotype was seen a handful of times. This rearrangement joins TRBV10-3 to TRBJ1-1; no reliable D call. V lost 4 bases, J lost 0 bases, and 9 bases lay in between. This CDR3 comprises 14 residues. The germline CDR1 and CDR2 sequences are ENHRY and SYGVKD. CDR3 residues: CAISVLGMNTEAFF. CDR3 DNA: TGTGCCATCAGTGTCCTGGGAATGAACACTGAAGCTTTCTTT.

This clonotype appeared many times. The CDR3 nucleotides read TGTGCCAGCAGTTTAGCGGGGGACAGCTCCTACGAGCAGTACTTC. Residues: CASSLAGDSSYEQYF. V and J are TRBV28 and TRBJ2-7; the D gene could be TRBD1 or TRBD2 (7 bases each). Trimming removed 2 bases from V and 0 bases from J, with 11 bases in between. CDR1 MDHEN and CDR2 SYDVKM come from the germline V gene. This CDR3 contains 15 residues.

This clonotype has ten or more counts. The rearrangement links TRBV12-3 or TRBV12-4 to TRBJ2-1; either TRBD1 or TRBD2 may fit D (6 bases each). Trimming cost V 3 bases and J 8 bases, with 11 bases left between them. The CDR3 is made up of 13 amino acids. CDR3 bases: TGTGCCAGCAGTTTCCCCGGGGGCCATGAGCAGTTCTTC. Protein sequence: CASSFPGGHEQFF.

This clonotype came up many times. The CDR3 DNA reads as TGCGCCAGCAGCTTGGGAGTCATCGGCGACGAGCAGTACTTC. Amino acid sequence: CASSLGVIGDEQYF. The gene calls are TRBV5-1 and TRBJ2-7; unclear D gene. V lost 0 bases to trimming and J lost 5 bases, with 12 bases between them. Germline CDR1 SGHRS, CDR2 YFSETQ. The CDR3 is made up of 14 amino acids.

Only a few counts were recorded for this clonotype. This chain connects TRBV5-1 to TRBJ2-1, with D possibly TRBD2 on 7 matching bases. Trimming took 4 bases from V and 15 from J, leaving 29 bases between them. CDR3 size: 16 residues. Germline V CDR1 and CDR2: SGHRS, YFSETQ. Written as DNA, the CDR3 is TGCGCCAGCAGCGGGGGGGGGCTAGCGGCCGCACCTGTGCTGTTCTTC. Its translation: CASSGGGLAAAPVLFF.

The genes are TRBV30 and TRBJ2-7; 8 nucleotides match TRBD2. The junction had 7 bases not matched to a gene; V was cut back by 1 base and J by 2 bases. This CDR3 spans 15 amino acids. Germline V gene data show CDR1 as GTSNPN and CDR2 as SVGIG (reference sequence). The CDR3, as DNA: TGTGCCTGGAGTGATAGCGGGAACCAGCCCTACGAGCAGTACTTC. Its protein product is CAWSDSGNQPYEQYF.

The CDR3 sequence is CASSESLGTYEQYF. CDR3 sequence (DNA): TGTGCCAGCAGCGAGTCTCTAGGGACCTACGAGCAGTACTTC. The rearrangement joins TRBV12-3 or TRBV12-4 to TRBJ2-7; unclear D gene. The CDR3 covers 14 residues. The germline V and J ends were trimmed by 6 bases and 2 bases, with 14 bases remaining between them.

The genes are TRBV19 and TRBJ1-2; D is undetermined. Trimming stripped 3 bases from V and 3 bases from J, with 14 bases between. Germline V gene sequence: CDR1 LNHDA, CDR2 SQIVND (reference sequence). This CDR3 comprises 15 residues. CDR3 residues: CASSIASPVDYGYTF. As DNA, the CDR3 is TGTGCCAGTAGTATCGCGTCCCCGGTTGACTATGGCTACACCTTC.

This clonotype was counted many times. This chain links TRBV6-5 with TRBJ2-1; 11 nucleotides line up with TRBD2. The V gene's germline CDR1 is MNHEY and CDR2 SVGAGI. CDR3 length: 12 residues. V trimming: 6 bases; J trimming: 15 bases; junction bases outside the gene matches: 7. CDR3 sequence reads: CASRSSGRALFF. The CDR3, as DNA: TGTGCCAGCAGGAGTAGCGGGAGGGCCCTGTTCTTC.